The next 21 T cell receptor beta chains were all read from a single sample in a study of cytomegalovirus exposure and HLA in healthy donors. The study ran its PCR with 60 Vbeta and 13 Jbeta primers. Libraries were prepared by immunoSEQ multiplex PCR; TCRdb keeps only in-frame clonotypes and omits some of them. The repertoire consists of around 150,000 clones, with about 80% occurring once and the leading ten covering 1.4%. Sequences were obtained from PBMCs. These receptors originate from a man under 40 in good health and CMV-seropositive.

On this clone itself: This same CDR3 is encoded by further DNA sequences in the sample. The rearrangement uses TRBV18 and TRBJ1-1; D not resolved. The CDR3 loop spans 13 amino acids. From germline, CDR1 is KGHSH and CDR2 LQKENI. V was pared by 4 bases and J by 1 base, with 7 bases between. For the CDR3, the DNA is TGTGCCAGCTCACTTGGGCAGAACACTGAAGCTTTCTTT. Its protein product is CASSLGQNTEAFF.

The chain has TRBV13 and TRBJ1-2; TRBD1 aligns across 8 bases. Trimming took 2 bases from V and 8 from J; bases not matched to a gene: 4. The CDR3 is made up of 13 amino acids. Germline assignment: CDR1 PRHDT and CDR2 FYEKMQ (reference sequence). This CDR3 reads CASSLYRGDGYTF. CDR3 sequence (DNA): TGTGCCAGCAGCTTATACAGGGGGGACGGCTACACCTTC.

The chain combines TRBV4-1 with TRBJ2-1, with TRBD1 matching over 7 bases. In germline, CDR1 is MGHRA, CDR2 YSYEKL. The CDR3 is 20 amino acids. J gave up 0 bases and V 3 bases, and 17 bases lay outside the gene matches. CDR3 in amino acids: CASSQGVIASPGGSYNEQFF. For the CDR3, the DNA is TGCGCCAGCAGCCAGGGGGTAATAGCCTCCCCAGGGGGCTCCTACAATGAGCAGTTCTTC.

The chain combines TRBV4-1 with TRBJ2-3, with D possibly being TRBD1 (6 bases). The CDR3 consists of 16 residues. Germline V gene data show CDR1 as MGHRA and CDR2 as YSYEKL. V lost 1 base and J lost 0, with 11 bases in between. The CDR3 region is CASSQAPGQSTDTQYF. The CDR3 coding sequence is TGCGCCAGCAGCCAAGCGCCGGGACAAAGCACAGATACGCAGTATTTT.

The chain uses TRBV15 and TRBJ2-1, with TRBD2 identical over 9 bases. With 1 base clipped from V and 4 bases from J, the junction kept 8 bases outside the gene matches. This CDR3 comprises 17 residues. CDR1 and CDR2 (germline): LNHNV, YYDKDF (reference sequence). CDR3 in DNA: TGTGCCACCAGCAGAGTAACAGCGGGGGGCCCTTACAATGAGCAGTTCTTC. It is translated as CATSRVTAGGPYNEQFF. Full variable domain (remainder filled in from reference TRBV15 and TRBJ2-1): DAMVIQNPRYQVTQFGKPVTLSCSQTLNHNVMYWYQQKSSQAPKLLFHYYDKDFNNEADTPDNFQSRRPNTSFCFLDIRSPGLGDTAMYLCATSRVTAGGPYNEQFFGPGTRLTVL.

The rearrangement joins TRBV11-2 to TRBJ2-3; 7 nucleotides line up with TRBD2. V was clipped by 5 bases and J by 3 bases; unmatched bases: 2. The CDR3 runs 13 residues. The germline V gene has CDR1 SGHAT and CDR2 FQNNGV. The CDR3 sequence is CASSAGVTDTQYF. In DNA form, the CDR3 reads TGTGCCAGCAGCGCGGGAGTGACAGATACGCAGTATTTT.

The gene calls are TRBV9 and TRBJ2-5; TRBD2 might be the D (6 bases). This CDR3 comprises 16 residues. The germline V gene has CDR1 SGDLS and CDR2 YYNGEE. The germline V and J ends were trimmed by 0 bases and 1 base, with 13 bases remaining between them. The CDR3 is CASSVGKRAAQETQYF. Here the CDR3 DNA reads TGTGCCAGCAGCGTAGGCAAGCGGGCTGCCCAAGAGACCCAGTACTTC.

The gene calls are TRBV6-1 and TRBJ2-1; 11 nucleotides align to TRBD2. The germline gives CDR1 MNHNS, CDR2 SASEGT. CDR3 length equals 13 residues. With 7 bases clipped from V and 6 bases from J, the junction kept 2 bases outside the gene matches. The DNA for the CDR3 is TGTGCCAGCAAGCTAGCGGGAGGCAATGAGCAGTTCTTC. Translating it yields CASKLAGGNEQFF.

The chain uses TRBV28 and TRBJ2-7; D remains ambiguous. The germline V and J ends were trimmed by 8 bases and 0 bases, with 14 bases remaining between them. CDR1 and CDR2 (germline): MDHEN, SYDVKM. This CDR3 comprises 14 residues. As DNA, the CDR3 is TGTGCCAGCCTAGTGGCGGTGAGCTCCTACGAGCAGTACTTC. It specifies CASLVAVSSYEQYF.

CDR3 protein: CASRLEGSNTEAFF. In DNA form, the CDR3 reads TGTGCCAGCAGGTTAGAGGGATCGAACACTGAAGCTTTCTTT. The chain uses TRBV6-1 and TRBJ1-1, with D hard to call. The CDR3 extends over 14 amino acids. The V gene's germline CDR1 is MNHNS and CDR2 SASEGT. The V gene lost 6 bases and the J gene lost 1 base, with 12 bases spanning the gap.

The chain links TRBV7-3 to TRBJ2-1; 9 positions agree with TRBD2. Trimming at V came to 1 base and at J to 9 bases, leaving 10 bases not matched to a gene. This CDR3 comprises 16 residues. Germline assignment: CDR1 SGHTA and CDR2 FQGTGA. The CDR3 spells CASSLKERGVGGEQFF. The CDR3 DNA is TGTGCCAGCAGCTTAAAGGAGCGGGGGGTGGGTGGTGAGCAGTTCTTC.

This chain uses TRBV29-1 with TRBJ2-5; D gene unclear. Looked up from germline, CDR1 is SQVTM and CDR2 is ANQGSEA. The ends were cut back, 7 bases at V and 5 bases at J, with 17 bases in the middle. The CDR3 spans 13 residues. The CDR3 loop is CSAAAQSGETQYF. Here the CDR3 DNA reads TGCAGCGCCGCGGCCCAGAGTGGGGAGACCCAGTACTTC. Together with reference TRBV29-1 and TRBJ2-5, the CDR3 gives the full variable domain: SAVISQKPSRDICQRGTSLTIQCQVDSQVTMMFWYRQQPGQSLTLIATANQGSEATYESGFVIDKFPISRPNLTFSTLTVSNMSPEDSSIYLCSAAAQSGETQYFGPGTRLLVL.

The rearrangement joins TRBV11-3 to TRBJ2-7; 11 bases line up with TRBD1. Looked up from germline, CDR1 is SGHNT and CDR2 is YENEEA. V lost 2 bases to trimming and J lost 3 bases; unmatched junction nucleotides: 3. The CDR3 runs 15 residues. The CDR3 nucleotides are TGTGCCAGCAGCTTACCGGGACAGGGGGGCTACGAGCAGTACTTC. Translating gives CASSLPGQGGYEQYF.

CDR3 coding DNA: TGTGCCAGCATCCCAGGGACTCGGGATGTGGGCGAGCAGTACTTC. Translating gives CASIPGTRDVGEQYF. This rearrangement joins TRBV28 to TRBJ2-5; maybe TRBD2 (6 bases). The closer fit of TRBJ2-7 to the DNA end suggests the J call may be wrong. The CDR3 covers 15 residues. The germline gives CDR1 MDHEN, CDR2 SYDVKM.

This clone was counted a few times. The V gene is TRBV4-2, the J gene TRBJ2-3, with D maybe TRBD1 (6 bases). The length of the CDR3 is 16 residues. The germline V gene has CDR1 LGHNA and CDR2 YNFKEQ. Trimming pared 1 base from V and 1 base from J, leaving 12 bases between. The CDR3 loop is CASSQGGPGGTDTQYF. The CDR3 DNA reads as TGTGCCAGCAGCCAAGGGGGGCCCGGAGGCACAGATACGCAGTATTTT.

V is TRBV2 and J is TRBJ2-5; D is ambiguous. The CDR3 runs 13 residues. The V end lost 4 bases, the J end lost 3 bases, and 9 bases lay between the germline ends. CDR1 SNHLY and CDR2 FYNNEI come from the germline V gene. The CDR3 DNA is TGTGCCAGCAGTGTGTTTCGGGAAGAGACCCAGTACTTC. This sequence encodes CASSVFREETQYF. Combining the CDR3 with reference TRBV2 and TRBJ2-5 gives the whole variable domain EPEVTQTPSHQVTQMGQEVILRCVPISNHLYFYWYRQILGQKVEFLVSFYNNEISEKSEIFDDQFSVERPDGSNFTLKIRSTKLEDSAMYFCASSVFREETQYFGPGTRLLVL.

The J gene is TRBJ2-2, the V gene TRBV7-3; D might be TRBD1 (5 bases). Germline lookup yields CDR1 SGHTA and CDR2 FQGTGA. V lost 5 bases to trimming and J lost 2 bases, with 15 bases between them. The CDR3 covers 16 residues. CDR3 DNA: TGTGCCAGCAGCAGGGAAGGGGCTTTAAACACCGGGGAGCTGTTTTTT. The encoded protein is CASSREGALNTGELFF.

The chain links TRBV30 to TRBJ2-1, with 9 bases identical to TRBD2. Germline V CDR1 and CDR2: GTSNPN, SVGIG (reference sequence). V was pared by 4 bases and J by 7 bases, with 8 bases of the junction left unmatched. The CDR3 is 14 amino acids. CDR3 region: CAWKGGTSRNEQFF. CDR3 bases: TGTGCCTGGAAAGGGGGGACTAGCAGGAATGAGCAGTTCTTC.

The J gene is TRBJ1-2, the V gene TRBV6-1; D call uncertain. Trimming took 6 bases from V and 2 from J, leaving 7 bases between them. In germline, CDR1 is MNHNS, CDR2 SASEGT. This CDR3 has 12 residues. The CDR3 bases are TGTGCCAGCAGCGTTCAGAACTATGGCTACACCTTC. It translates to CASSVQNYGYTF.

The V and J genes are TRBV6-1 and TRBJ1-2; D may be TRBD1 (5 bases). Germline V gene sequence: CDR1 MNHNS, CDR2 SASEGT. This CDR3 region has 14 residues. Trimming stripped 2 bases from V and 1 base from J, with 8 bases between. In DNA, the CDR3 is TGTGCCAGCAGTGAATTTAGGGGTAACTATGGCTACACCTTC. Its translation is CASSEFRGNYGYTF.

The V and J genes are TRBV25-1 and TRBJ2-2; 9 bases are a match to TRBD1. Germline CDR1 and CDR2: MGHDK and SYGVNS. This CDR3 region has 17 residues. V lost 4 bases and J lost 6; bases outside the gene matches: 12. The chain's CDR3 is CASSASPGQGSAGELFF. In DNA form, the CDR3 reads TGTGCCAGCAGTGCTTCCCCGGGACAGGGTAGTGCCGGGGAGCTGTTTTTT.